The present entry profiles one T cell receptor beta chain with its context. This clone was observed a handful of times. The antigen it binds to is not known. No much larger clone is present one base from it, and per-base qualities are unavailable. This sample stems from a study of blood T cell repertoires in COVID-19 (dated by TCRdb to between 2020 and 2021). Background on the whole study: The collaborator samples originated in the United States, Italy and Spain and spanned the acute and convalescent phases of COVID-19. The material from the prospective study consisted of cDNA or gDNA derived from T cells, B-cell-depleted T cells, or PBMCs. The dataset comprised deeply sampled blood TCRbeta repertoires from subjects exposed to, actively infected with, or recovered from COVID-19. The repertoires were made available in a free public database intended to serve as a resource for research on the immune response to SARS-CoV-2. Samples came from the ongoing ImmuneRACE study (first 160 participants) plus 1,254 subjects from 6 global collaborators. A de-identified subject ID, COVID-19 status, age in years and sex were almost always included in the sample metadata. Where available, HLA class I and class II types were obtained from metadata supplied by the sample provider rather than from assay-based typing. Beyond this particular receptor, the publication reports: Clinical and demographic metadata were provided uncurated, with the amount varying by source and participant.

Counted from cysteine to phenylalanine, this CDR3 has 15 amino acids. Left in the record is the CDR3 DNA by itself, 45 bases read in frame from the first base. In the germline V gene, CDR1 corresponds to SGHRS and CDR2 to YFSETQ. V and J lose 2 bases and 4 bases, and a span of 15 bases separates them. The immunoSEQ Assay, a bias-controlled multiplex PCR, was used to amplify TCRbeta CDR3 regions from genomic DNA. The paper's processing steps were these. Nucleated cell counts per sample were estimated from amplification of reference gene primers within the assay. To quantify the absolute abundance of each unique TCRbeta CDR3 rearrangement, sequence reads were collapsed and filtered. For each sample, productive Simpson clonality was calculated as the square root of Simpson's diversity index across productive rearrangements. This is the immuneACCESS table as TCRdb keeps it, with only in-frame sequences that have V and J called. A part of the clones is gone; compared with another copy, unresolved V genes explain less than half, and the rest is unexplained. The V and J calls and clone size are taken from that table; D and trimming were inferred from the DNA. Here the sample has 200,000 to 300,000 clones; 85% to 90% occur a single time. The top ten clonotypes cover around 0.85% of the sample.

Participants in the prospective study were aged 18 to 89 years, lived in under 30 United States geographic areas, and enrolled through a virtual design. In the prospective study, participants were assigned to cohorts based on the clinical history participants reported in a screening survey and a study questionnaire. A participant counted as exposed if, within 2 weeks of entering the study, that participant had been in contact with someone who had a PCR-confirmed or clinician-diagnosed COVID-19 case. In the prospective study, whole blood, serum and a nasopharyngeal or oropharyngeal swab were collected from each participant by mobile phlebotomists. Over an approximately 2-month period, participants in the prospective study had the option of providing additional blood draws and questionnaires. Prospective study blood samples were shipped either frozen or at room temperature before DNA extraction.

The rearranged segments are TRBV5-1 and TRBJ1-2; TRBD1 is a possible D gene, resting on 5 matching bases. Sequencing was performed on PBMCs or T cells enriched from blood (not recorded which). The TCR comes from a man aged 50 to 59 who had been exposed to COVID-19. The bases are TGCGCCAGCAGCTTAAGAGACAGACCCCTCTATGGCTACACCTTC. This encodes CASSLRDRPLYGYTF.